The sequence of this T cell receptor (beta chain) was determined in a study of early T cells in non-severe SARS-CoV-2 infection. About the study: Sequencing used unsorted whole-blood bulk RNA, so chains lack pairing. Study-wide results and caveats: The matching step, a VDJdb search, favored anti-spike CD8 responses and missed private and CD4 specificities.

Unique molecular identifiers were affixed to single, distinct cDNA molecules. In TCRdb, the 5' RACE reads were re-called with MiXCR into one record per CDR3 protein. Of about 100,000 distinct CDR3 sequences listed, approximately 10% are singletons. Only a few counts were recorded for this clonotype. As yet, its antigen is unknown. Germline lookup yields CDR1 SQVTM and CDR2 ANQGSEA. This CDR3 contains 11 residues. V gave up 5 bases and J gave up 5 bases; unmatched junction bases: 2. This rearrangement joins TRBV29-1 to TRBJ2-7; 8 bases fit TRBD1. The sequencing input was whole blood. The clonotype comes from an adult who was a healthcare worker with PCR-confirmed SARS-CoV-2 infection or an uninfected control (not recorded which). The CDR3 loop reads CSVNRGDEQYF. The CDR3 DNA is TGCAGCGTTAACAGGGGGGACGAGCAGTACTTC.